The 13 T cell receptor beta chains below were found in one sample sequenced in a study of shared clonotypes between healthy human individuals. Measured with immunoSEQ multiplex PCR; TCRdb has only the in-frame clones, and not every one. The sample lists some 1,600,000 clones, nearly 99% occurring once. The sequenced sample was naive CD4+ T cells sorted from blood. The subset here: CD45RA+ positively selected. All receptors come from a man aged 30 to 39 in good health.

The CDR3 DNA is TGTGCCAGCAGTTTGCCAGGAAAACTGTTTTTT. Encoded protein: CASSLPGKLFF. The gene calls are TRBV28 and TRBJ1-4; D not resolved. Germline V lookup: CDR1 MDHEN, CDR2 SYDVKM. The CDR3 is made up of 11 amino acids. Between the trimmed V and J ends, which lost 3 bases and 10 bases, there was a span of 6 bases.

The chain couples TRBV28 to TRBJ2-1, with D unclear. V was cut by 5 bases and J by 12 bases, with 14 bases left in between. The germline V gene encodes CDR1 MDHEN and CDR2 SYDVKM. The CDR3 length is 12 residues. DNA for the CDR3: TGTGCCAGCAGTCCTCGGCCTTCGAGGCAGTTCTTC. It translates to CASSPRPSRQFF.

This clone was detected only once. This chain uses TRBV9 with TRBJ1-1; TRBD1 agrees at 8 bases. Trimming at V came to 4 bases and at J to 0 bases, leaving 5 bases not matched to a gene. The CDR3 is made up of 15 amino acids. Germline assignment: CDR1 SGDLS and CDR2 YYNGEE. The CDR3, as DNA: TGTGCCAGCAGCCCGGGGGACAGGTTGAACACTGAAGCTTTCTTT. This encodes CASSPGDRLNTEAFF.

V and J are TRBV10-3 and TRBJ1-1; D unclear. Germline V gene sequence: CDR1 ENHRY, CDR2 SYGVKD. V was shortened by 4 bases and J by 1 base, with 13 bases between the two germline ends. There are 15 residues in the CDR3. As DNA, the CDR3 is TGTGCCATCAGTGTCGGGGATGCTTCGAACACTGAAGCTTTCTTT. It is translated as CAISVGDASNTEAFF.

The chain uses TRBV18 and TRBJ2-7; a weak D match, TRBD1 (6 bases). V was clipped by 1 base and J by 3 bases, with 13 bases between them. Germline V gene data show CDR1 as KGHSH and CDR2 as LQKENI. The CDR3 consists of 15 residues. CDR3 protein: CASSPHPRGDYEQYF. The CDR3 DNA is TGTGCCAGCTCACCACATCCCAGGGGCGACTACGAGCAGTACTTC.

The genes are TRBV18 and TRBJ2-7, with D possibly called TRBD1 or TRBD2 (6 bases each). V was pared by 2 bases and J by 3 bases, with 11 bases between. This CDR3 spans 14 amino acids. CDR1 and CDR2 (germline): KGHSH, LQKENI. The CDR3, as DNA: TGTGCCAGCTCACCAAGGAGGGGGTTCTACGAGCAGTACTTC. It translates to CASSPRRGFYEQYF.

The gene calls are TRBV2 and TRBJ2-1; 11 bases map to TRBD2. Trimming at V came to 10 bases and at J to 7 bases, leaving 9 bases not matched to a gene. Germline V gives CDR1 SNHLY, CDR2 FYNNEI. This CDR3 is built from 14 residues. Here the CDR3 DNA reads TGTGCCAAGCTTAGCGGGAGGGGAGAGAATGAGCAGTTCTTC. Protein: CAKLSGRGENEQFF. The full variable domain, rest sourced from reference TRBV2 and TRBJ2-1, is EPEVTQTPSHQVTQMGQEVILRCVPISNHLYFYWYRQILGQKVEFLVSFYNNEISEKSEIFDDQFSVERPDGSNFTLKIRSTKLEDSAMYFCAKLSGRGENEQFFGPGTRLTVL.

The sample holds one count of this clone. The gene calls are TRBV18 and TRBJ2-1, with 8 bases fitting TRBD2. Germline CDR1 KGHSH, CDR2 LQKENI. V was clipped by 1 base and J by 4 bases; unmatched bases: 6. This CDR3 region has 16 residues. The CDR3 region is CASSPLSSGYYNEQFF. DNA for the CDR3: TGTGCCAGCTCACCACTGTCTAGCGGGTATTACAATGAGCAGTTCTTC. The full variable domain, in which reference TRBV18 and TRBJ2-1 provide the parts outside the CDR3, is NAGVMQNPRHLVRRRGQEARLRCSPMKGHSHVYWYRQLPEEGLKFMVYLQKENIIDESGMPKERFSAEFPKEGPSILRIQQVVRGDSAAYFCASSPLSSGYYNEQFFGPGTRLTVL.

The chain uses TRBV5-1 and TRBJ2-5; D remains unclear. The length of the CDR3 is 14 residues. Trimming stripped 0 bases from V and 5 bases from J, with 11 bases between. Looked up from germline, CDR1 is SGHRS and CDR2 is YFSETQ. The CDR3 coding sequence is TGCGCCAGCAGCTTGGATGGTTTGGTGGAGACCCAGTACTTC. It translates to CASSLDGLVETQYF.

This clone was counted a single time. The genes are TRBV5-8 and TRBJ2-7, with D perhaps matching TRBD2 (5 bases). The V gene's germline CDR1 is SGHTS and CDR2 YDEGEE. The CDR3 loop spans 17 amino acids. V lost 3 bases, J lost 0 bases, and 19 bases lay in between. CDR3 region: CASSSAVLRASSYEQYF. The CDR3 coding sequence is TGTGCCAGCAGCTCGGCCGTTTTGCGGGCAAGCTCCTACGAGCAGTACTTC.

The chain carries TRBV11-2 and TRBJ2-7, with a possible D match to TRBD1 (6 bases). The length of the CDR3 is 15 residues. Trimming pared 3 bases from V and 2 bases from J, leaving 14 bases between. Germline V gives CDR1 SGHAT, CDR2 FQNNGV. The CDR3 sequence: CASSFRGWGAYEQYF. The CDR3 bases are TGTGCCAGCAGCTTCAGGGGATGGGGCGCCTACGAGCAGTACTTC.

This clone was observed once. CDR3 residues: CASSLQGSGANVLTF. For the CDR3, the DNA is TGTGCCAGCAGCTTGCAAGGCTCTGGGGCCAACGTCCTGACTTTC. The chain links TRBV5-8 to TRBJ2-6; D is unclear. V was clipped by 1 base and J by 0 bases, with 5 bases between them. This CDR3 has 15 residues. The germline V gene encodes CDR1 SGHTS and CDR2 YDEGEE.

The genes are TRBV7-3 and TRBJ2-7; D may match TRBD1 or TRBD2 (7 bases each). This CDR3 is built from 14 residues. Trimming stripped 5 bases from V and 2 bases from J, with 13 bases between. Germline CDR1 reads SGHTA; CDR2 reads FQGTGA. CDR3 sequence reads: CASSPQGGPYEQYF. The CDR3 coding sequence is TGTGCCAGCAGCCCCCAGGGGGGGCCCTACGAGCAGTACTTC.